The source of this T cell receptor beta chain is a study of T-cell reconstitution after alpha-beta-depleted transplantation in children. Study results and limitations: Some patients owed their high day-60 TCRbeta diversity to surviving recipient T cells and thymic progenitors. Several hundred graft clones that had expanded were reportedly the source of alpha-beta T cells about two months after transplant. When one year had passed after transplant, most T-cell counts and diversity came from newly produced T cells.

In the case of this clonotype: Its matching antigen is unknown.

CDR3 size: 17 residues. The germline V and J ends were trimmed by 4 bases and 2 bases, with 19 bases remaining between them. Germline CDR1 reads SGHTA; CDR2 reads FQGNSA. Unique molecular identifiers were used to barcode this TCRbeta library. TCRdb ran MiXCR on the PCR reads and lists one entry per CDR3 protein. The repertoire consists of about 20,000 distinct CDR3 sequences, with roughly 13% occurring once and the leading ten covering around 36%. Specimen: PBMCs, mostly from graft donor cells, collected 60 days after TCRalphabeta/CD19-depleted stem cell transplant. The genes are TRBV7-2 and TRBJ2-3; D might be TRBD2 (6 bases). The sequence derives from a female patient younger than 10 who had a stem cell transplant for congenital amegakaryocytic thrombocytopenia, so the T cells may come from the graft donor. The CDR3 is CASSSVPGLASTDTQYF. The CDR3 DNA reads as TGTGCCAGCAGCTCAGTCCCGGGACTTGCCTCCACAGATACGCAGTATTTT.